This TCR beta chain was recovered during a study of human T cells and chemical hapten exposure. TCRdb re-called the RACE reads with MiXCR, one entry per CDR3 protein. The table includes tens of thousands of distinct CDR3 sequences, around a tenth detected once. Notes on the study in general: TCRs at high frequency, those above 1 in 1000, did not change with DPC sensitization. Relative to controls, expanded TCRs formed significantly more large CDR3 similarity clusters.

There are a few counts of this clonotype. No antigen is known for it. Time point of the sample: patch test 2, 6 weeks after DPC sensitization. Treatment specified: therapeutic diphenylcyclopropenone sensitization with weekly scalp DPC. Unseparated into fractions, whole blood served as the source from which total RNA was extracted. Germline-derived CDR1 and CDR2 are LNHDA and SQIVND (reference sequence). V was cut by 9 bases and J by 2 bases, with 14 bases left in between. This CDR3 has 13 residues. The chain couples TRBV19 to TRBJ2-7; D unresolved. Sequencing used whole blood, obtained in connection with sensitization to the hapten diphenylcyclopropenone (DPC). This clonotype originated in a young man with alopecia areata. Some clones in this sample may be carry-over from other donors' samples. As DNA, the CDR3 is TGTGCCAGCACTTTAGGACCGGCCTACGAGCAGTACTTC. Protein: CASTLGPAYEQYF. The variable domain in full, completed from reference TRBV19 and TRBJ2-7, reads DGGITQSPKYLFRKEGQNVTLSCEQNLNHDAMYWYRQDPGQGLRLIYYSQIVNDFQKGDIAEGYSVSREKKESFPLTVTSAQKNPTAFYLCASTLGPAYEQYFGPGTRLTVT.